The TCR beta chain described here comes from a study of cytomegalovirus exposure and HLA in healthy donors. Background on the study: Earlier findings included roughly 120 million unique TCR beta sequences obtained from some 180 million T cells. Notes on the study in general: It was in a later analysis that TCR association rates were seen to vary by HLA locus, highest for DRB1 and lowest for HLA-C.

Primers: 60 Vbeta forward and 13 Jbeta reverse. The data were produced by immunoSEQ multiplex PCR, yet TCRdb's version contains in-frame clones alone and is incomplete. Of about 140,000 clones in the sample, around nine tenths were seen once. Comments on this clone: Its antigen is still unknown.

Trimming cost V 5 bases and J 7 bases, with 11 bases left between them. The CDR3 is 12 amino acids. From germline, CDR1 is SEHNR and CDR2 FQNEAQ (reference sequence). Source material: PBMCs. The clonotype was recovered from a woman in her 30s in good health and CMV-seronegative. V usage is TRBV7-9 and J usage is TRBJ2-5; tentative D call: TRBD2 (6 bases). CDR3 coding DNA: TGTGCCAGCAGCCCCGGCGGGGCGACCCAGTACTTC. This gives the protein CASSPGGATQYF.